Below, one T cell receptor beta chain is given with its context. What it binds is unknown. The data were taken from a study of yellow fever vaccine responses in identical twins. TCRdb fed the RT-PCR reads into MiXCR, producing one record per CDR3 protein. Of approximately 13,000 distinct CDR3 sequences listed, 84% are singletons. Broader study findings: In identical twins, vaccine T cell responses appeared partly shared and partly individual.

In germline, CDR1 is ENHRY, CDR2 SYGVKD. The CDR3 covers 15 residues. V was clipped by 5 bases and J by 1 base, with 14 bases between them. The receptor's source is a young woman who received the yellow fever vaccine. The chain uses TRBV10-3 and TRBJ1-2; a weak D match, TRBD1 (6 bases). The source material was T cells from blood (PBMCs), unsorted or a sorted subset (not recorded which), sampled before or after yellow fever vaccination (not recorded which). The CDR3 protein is CAISTGTNNNYGYTF. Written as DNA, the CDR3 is TGTGCCATCAGTACCGGGACAAACAATAACTATGGCTACACCTTC.